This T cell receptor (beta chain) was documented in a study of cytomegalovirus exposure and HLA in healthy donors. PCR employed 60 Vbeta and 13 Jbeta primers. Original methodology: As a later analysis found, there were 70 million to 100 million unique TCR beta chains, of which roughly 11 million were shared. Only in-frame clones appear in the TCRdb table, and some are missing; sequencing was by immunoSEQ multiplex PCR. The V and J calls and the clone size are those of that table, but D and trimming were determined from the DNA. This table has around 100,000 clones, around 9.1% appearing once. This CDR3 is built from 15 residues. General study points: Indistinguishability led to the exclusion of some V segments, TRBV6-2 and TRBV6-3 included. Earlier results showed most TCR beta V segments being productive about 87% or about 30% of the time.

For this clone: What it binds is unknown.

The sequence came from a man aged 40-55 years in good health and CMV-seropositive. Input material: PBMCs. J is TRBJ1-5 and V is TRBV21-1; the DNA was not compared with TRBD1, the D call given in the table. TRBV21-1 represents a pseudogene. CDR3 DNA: TGTGCCAGCAGCAGACGACAGCATAGCAATCAGCCCCAGCATTTT. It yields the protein CASSRRQHSNQPQHF.